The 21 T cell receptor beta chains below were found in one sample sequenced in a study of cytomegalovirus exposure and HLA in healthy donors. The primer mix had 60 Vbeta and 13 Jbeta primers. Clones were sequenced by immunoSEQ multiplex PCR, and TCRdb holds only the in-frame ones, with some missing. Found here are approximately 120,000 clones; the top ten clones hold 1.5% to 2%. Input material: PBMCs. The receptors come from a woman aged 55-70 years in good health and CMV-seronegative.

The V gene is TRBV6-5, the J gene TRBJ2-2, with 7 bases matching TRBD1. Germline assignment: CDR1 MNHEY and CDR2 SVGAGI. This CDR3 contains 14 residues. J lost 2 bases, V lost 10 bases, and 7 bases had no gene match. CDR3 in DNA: TGTGCCACCGTAGGACAGGTTAACACCGGGGAGCTGTTTTTT. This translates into CATVGQVNTGELFF.

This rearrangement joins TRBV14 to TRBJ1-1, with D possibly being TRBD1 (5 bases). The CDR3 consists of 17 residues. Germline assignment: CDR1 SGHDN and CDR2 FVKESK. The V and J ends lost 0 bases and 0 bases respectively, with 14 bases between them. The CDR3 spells CASSQDKGFVLNTEAFF. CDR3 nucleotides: TGTGCCAGCAGCCAAGATAAGGGGTTCGTCCTGAACACTGAAGCTTTCTTT.

The CDR3 spells CASSFYSGGVTSYEQYF. The CDR3 DNA sequence: TGTGCCAGCAGCTTTTATTCCGGCGGGGTAACCTCCTACGAGCAGTACTTC. The chain recombines TRBV5-4 with TRBJ2-7; D might be TRBD2 (6 bases). V lost 2 bases and J lost 0, with 18 bases in between. CDR3 length equals 17 residues. CDR1 and CDR2 (germline): SGHNT, YYREEE (reference sequence).

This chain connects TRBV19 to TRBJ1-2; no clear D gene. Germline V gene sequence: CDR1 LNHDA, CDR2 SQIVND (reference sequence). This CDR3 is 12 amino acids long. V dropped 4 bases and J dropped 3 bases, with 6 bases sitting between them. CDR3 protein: CASSRADYGYTF. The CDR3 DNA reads TGTGCCAGTAGTAGGGCTGACTATGGCTACACCTTC.

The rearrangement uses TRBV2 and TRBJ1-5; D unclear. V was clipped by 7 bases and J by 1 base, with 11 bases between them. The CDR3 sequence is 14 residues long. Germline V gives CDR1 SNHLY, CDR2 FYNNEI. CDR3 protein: CASTLQASNQPQHF. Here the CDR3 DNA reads TGTGCCAGCACTTTGCAGGCCAGCAATCAGCCCCAGCATTTT.

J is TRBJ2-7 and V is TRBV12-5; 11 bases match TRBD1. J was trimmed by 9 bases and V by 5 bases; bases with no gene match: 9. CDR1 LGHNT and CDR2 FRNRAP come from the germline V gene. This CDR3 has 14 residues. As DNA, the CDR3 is TGTGCTAGTGGTGAGGGACAGGGGGGGTTCGCGCAGTACTTC. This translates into CASGEGQGGFAQYF.

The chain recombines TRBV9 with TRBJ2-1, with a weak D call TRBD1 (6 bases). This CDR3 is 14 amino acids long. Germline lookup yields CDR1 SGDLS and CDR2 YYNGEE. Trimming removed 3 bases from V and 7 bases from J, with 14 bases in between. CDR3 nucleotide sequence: TGTGCCAGCAGCGACGCACAGGGCTTGAATGAGCAGTTCTTC. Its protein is CASSDAQGLNEQFF.

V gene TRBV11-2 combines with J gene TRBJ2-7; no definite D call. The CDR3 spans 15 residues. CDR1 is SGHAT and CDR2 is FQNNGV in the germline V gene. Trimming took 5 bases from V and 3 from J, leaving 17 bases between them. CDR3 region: CASSHLGQQIYEQYF. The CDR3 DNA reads TGTGCCAGCAGCCATTTGGGCCAACAAATCTACGAGCAGTACTTC.

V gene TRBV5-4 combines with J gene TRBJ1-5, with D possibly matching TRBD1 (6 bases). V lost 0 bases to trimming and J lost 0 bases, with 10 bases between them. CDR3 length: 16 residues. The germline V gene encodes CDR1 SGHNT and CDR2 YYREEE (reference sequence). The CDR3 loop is CASSLGGRGSNQPQHF. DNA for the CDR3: TGTGCCAGCAGCTTGGGGGGCAGGGGTAGCAATCAGCCCCAGCATTTT.

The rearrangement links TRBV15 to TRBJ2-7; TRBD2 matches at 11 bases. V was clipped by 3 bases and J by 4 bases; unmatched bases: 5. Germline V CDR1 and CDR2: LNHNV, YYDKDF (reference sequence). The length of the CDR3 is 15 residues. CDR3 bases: TGTGCCACCAGCAGGGTTCCTAGCGGGAGGTACGAGCAGTACTTC. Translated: CATSRVPSGRYEQYF.

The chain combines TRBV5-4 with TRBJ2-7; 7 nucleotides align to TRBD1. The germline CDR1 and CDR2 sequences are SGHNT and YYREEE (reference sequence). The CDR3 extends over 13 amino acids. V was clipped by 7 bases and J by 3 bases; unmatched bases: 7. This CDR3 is CASARDSYYEQYF. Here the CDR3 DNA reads TGTGCCAGCGCCCGGGACAGTTACTACGAGCAGTACTTC.

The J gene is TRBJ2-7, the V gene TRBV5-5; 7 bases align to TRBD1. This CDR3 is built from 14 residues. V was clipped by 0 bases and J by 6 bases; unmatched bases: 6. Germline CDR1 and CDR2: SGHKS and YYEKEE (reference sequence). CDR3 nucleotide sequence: TGTGCCAGCAGCTTGGGACAGGGACCCTTCGAGCAGTACTTC. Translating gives CASSLGQGPFEQYF.

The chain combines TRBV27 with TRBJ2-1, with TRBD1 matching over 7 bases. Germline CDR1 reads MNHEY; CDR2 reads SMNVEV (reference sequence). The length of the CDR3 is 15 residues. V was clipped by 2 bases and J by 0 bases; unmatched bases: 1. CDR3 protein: CASSLAGGSYNEQFF. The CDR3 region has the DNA TGTGCCAGCAGTTTAGCAGGGGGCTCCTACAATGAGCAGTTCTTC.

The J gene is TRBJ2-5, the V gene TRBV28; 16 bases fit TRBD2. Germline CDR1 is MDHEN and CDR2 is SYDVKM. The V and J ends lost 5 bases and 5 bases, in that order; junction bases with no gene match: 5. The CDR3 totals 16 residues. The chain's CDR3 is CASSGTSGRGWETQYF. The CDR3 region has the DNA TGTGCCAGCAGTGGGACTAGCGGGAGGGGGTGGGAGACCCAGTACTTC.

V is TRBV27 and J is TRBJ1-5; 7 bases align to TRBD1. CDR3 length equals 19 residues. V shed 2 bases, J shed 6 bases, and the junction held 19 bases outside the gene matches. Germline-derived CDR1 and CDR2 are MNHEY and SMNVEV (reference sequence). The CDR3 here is CASSLLGPTGKLFGQPQHF. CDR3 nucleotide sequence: TGTGCCAGCAGTTTACTTGGGCCGACAGGGAAACTTTTCGGTCAGCCCCAGCATTTT.

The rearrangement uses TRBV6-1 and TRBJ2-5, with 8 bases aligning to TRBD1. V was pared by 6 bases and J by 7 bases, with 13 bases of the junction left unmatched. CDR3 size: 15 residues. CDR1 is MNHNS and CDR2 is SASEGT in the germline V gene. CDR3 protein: CASSQQGGVFGTQYF. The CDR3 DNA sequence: TGTGCCAGCAGCCAACAGGGGGGAGTCTTCGGGACCCAGTACTTC.

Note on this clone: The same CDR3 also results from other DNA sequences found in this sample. This chain's CDR3 is CSVETGKRYEQYF. In DNA form, the CDR3 reads TGCAGCGTTGAAACGGGGAAACGGTACGAGCAGTACTTC. V is TRBV29-1 and J is TRBJ2-7; D is possibly TRBD2 (5 bases). The ends were cut back, 2 bases at V and 4 bases at J, with 12 bases in the middle. CDR1 is SQVTM, CDR2 ANQGSEA, per germline. The length of the CDR3 is 13 residues.

CDR3 coding DNA: TGTGCCAGCAGCGTAGTTCAGGGCCTCTCTGAAGCTTTCTTT. This gives the protein CASSVVQGLSEAFF. The chain employs TRBV9 and TRBJ1-1; D might be TRBD1 (5 bases). V gave up 0 bases and J gave up 6 bases, with 12 bases separating them. Looked up from germline, CDR1 is SGDLS and CDR2 is YYNGEE. The CDR3 contains 14 residues.

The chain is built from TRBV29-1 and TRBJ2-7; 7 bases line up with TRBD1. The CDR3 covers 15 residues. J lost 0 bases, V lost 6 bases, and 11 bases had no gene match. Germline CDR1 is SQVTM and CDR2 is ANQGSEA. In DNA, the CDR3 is TGCAGCGTCTCTCCGGACAGGAACCCCTCCTACGAGCAGTACTTC. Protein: CSVSPDRNPSYEQYF.

CDR3 nucleotide sequence: TGTGCCATCAGCCCGAGGGACAGTGGGGAGCCCCAGCATTTT. This translates into CAISPRDSGEPQHF. The rearrangement uses TRBV10-3 and TRBJ1-5, with TRBD1 identical over 7 bases. CDR1 is ENHRY, CDR2 SYGVKD, per germline. Trimming at V came to 6 bases and at J to 8 bases, leaving 10 bases not matched to a gene. The CDR3 loop spans 14 amino acids.

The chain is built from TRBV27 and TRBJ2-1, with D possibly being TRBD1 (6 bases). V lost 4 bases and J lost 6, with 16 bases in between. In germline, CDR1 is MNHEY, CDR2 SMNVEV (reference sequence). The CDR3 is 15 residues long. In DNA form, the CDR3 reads TGTGCCAGCAGTTCCTTTATGGGGGCCGCCAATGAGCAGTTCTTC. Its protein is CASSSFMGAANEQFF.